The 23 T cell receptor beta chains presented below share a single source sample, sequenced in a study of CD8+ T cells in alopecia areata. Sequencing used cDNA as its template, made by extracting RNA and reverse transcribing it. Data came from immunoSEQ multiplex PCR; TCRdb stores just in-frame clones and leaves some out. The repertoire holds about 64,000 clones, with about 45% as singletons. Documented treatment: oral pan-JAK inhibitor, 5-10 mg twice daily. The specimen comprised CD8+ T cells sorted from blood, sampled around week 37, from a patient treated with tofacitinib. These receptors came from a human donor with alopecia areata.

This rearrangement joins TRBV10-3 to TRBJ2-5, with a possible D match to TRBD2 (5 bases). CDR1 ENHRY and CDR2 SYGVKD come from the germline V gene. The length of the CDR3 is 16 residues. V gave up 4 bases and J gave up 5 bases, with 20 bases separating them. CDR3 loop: CAISGGEGPHWETQYF. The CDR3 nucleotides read TGTGCCATCAGTGGAGGAGAGGGCCCCCATTGGGAGACCCAGTACTTC.

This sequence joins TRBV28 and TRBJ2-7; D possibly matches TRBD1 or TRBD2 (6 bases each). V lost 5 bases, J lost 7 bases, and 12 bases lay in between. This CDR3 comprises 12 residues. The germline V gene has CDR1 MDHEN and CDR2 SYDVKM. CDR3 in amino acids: CASSLGGREQYF. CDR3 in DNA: TGTGCCAGCAGTCTAGGGGGGAGGGAGCAGTACTTC.

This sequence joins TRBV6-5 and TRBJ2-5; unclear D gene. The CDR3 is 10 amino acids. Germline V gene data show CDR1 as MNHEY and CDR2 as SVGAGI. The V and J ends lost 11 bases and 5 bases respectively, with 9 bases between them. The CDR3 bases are TGTGCCTGCGGTATGGAGACCCAGTACTTC. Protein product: CACGMETQYF.

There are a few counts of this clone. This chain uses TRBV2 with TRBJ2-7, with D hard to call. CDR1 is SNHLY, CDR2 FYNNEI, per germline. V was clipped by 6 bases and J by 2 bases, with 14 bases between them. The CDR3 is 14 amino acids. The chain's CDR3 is CASRFTLGTYEQYF. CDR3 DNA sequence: TGTGCCAGCAGGTTCACCCTTGGAACCTACGAGCAGTACTTC.

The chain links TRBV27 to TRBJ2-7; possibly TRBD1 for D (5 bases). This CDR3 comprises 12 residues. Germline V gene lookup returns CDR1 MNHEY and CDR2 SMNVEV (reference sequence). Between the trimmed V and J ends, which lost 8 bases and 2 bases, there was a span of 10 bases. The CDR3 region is CASRQTPYEQYF. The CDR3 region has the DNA TGTGCCAGCCGACAGACCCCCTACGAGCAGTACTTC.

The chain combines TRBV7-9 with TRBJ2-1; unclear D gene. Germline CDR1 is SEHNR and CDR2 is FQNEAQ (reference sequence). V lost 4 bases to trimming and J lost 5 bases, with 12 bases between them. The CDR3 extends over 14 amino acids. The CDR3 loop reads CASSSPWADNEQFF. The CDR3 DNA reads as TGTGCCAGCAGCTCCCCCTGGGCCGACAATGAGCAGTTCTTC.

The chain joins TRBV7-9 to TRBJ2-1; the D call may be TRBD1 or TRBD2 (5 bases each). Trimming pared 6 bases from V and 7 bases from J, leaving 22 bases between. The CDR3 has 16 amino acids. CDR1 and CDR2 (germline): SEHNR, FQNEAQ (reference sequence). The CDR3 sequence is CASSSSPGPRRNEQFF. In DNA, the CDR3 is TGTGCCAGCAGTTCTTCTCCGGGACCGCGGAGGAATGAGCAGTTCTTC.

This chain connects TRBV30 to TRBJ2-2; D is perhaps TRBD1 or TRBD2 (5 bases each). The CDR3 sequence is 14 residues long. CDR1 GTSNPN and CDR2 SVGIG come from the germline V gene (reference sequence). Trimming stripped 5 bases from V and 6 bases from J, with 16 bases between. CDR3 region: CAWGDGIPSGELFF. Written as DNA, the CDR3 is TGTGCCTGGGGGGACGGGATCCCGTCCGGGGAGCTGTTTTTT.

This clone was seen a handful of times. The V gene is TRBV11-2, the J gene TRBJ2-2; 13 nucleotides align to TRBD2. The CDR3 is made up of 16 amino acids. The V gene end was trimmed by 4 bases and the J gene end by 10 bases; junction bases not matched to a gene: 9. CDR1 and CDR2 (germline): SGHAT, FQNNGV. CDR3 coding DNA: TGTGCCAGCAGCTCAGGACTAGCGGGAGTGTATGAGGAGCTGTTTTTT. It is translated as CASSSGLAGVYEELFF.

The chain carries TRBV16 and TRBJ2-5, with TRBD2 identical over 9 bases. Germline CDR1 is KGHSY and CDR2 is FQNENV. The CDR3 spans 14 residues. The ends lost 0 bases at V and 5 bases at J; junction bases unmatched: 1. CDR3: CASSQSGLAETQYF. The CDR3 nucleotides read TGTGCCAGCAGCCAATCGGGACTAGCTGAGACCCAGTACTTC.

In DNA form, the CDR3 reads TGTGCCAGCAGTCTGGACAGGGCCCCCACAGATACGCAGTATTTT. This encodes CASSLDRAPTDTQYF. The V gene is TRBV6-4, the J gene TRBJ2-3; the match to TRBD1 covers 8 bases. CDR3 length: 15 residues. V lost 5 bases, J lost 2 bases, and 6 bases stayed unmatched. Germline V lookup: CDR1 MRHNA, CDR2 SNTAGT.

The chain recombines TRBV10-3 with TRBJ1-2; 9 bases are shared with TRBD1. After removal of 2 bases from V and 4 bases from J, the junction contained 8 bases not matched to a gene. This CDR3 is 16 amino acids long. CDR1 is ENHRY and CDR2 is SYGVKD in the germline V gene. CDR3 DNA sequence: TGTGCCATCAGTGAGCCAGACAGGGGGAGCGGCTATGGCTACACCTTC. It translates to CAISEPDRGSGYGYTF.

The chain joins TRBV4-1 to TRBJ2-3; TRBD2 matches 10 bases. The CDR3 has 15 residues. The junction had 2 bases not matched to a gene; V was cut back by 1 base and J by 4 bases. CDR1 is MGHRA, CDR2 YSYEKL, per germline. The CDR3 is CASSQASGRSDTQYF. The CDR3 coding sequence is TGCGCCAGCAGCCAAGCTAGCGGGAGATCAGATACGCAGTATTTT.

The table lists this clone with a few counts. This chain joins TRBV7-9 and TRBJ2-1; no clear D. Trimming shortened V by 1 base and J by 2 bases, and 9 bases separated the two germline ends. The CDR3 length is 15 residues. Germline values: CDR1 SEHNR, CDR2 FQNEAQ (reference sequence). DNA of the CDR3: TGTGCCAGCAGCTTAGGAGGCTCTCCCTACAATGAGCAGTTCTTC. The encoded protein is CASSLGGSPYNEQFF.

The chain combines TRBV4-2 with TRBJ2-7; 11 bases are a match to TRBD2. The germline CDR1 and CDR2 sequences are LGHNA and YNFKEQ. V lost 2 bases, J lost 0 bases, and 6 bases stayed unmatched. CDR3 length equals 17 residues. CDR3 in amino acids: CASSQPNLAGGSYEQYF. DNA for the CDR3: TGTGCCAGCAGCCAACCCAACCTAGCGGGAGGCTCCTACGAGCAGTACTTC.

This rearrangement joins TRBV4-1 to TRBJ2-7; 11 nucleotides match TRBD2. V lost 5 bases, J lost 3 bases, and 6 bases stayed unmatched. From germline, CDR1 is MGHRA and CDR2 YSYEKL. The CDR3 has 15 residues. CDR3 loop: CASSTRLAGSYEQYF. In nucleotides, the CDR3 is TGCGCCAGCAGCACAAGACTAGCGGGAAGCTACGAGCAGTACTTC.

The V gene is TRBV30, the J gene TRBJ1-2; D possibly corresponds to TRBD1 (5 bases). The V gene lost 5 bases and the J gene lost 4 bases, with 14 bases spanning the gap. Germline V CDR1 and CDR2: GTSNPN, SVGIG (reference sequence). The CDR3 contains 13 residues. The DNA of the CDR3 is TGTGCCTGGGAGGGGTCCACCTTCTATGGCTACACCTTC. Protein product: CAWEGSTFYGYTF.

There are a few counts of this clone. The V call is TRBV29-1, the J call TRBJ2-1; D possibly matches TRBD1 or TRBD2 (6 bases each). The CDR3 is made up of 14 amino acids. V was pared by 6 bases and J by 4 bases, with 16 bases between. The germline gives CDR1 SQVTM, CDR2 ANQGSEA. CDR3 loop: CSVNRVAEYNEQFF. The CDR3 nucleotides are TGCAGCGTGAACAGGGTAGCGGAGTACAATGAGCAGTTCTTC.

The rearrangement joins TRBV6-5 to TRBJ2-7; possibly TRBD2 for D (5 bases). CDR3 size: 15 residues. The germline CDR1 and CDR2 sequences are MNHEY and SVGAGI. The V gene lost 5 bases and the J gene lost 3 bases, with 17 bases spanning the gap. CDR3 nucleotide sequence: TGTGCCAGCAGTAAAAGCTTCTTTGACTACTACGAGCAGTACTTC. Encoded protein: CASSKSFFDYYEQYF.

CDR3 bases: TGTGCCTGGAGTGACCCGGGGGGGACTGAAGCTTTCTTT. As protein: CAWSDPGGTEAFF. The chain recombines TRBV30 with TRBJ1-1; maybe TRBD1 (5 bases). CDR1 GTSNPN and CDR2 SVGIG come from the germline V gene (reference sequence). V dropped 1 base and J dropped 5 bases, with 11 bases sitting between them. The CDR3 is made up of 13 amino acids. The complete variable domain, with remaining parts taken from reference TRBV30 and TRBJ1-1, reads SQTIHQWPATLVQPVGSPLSLECTVEGTSNPNLYWYRQAAGRGLQLLFYSVGIGQISSEVPQNLSASRPQDRQFILSSKKLLLSDSGFYLCAWSDPGGTEAFFGQGTRLTVV.

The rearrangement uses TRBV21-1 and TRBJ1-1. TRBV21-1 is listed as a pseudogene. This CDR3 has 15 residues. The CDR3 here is CASSKLVGGSTEAFF. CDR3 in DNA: TGTGCCAGCAGCAAATTGGTCGGAGGAAGCACTGAAGCTTTCTTT.

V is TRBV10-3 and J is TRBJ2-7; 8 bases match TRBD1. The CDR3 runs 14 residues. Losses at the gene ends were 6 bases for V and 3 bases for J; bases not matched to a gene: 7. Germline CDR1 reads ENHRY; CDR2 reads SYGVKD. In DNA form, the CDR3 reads TGTGCCATCAGGGATGGACAGGGAGGCTACGAGCAGTACTTC. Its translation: CAIRDGQGGYEQYF.

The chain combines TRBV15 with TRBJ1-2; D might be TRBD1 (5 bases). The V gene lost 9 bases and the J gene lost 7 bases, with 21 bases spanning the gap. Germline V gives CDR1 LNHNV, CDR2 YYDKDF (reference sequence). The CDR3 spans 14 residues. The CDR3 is CATNRGTEVPGYTF. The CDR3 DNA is TGTGCCACAAATCGAGGGACCGAGGTCCCTGGCTACACCTTC.